The 8 T cell receptor beta chains listed next were all sequenced from one sample in a study of T cells after yellow fever vaccination. TCRdb re-called the 5' RACE reads through MiXCR, storing one row per CDR3 protein. Of 150,000 or so distinct CDR3 sequences listed, 6.6% were seen once; the top ten hold about 0.6%. The source material was CD4+ T cells sorted from PBMCs, sampled 10 days after the yellow fever booster vaccination. The receptors derive from a man aged 30 to 45 who received the YFV17D yellow fever vaccine.

This clonotype was recorded many times. This chain connects TRBV12-3 or TRBV12-4 to TRBJ2-1, with a tentative D call TRBD2 (6 bases). Trimming took off 9 bases at V and 0 bases at J, with 9 bases between the two ends. This CDR3 comprises 13 residues. DNA of the CDR3: TGTGCCAGTTGGAGGGGCTCCTACAATGAGCAGTTCTTC. This gives the protein CASWRGSYNEQFF.

The sample holds many counts of this clonotype. Here the CDR3 reads CASSSTGTNYNEQFF. CDR3 nucleotides: TGTGCCAGCAGCTCTACAGGGACTAACTACAATGAGCAGTTCTTC. The chain links TRBV28 to TRBJ2-1; tentative D call: TRBD2 (7 bases). Germline loops: CDR1 MDHEN, CDR2 SYDVKM. The CDR3 covers 15 residues. Trimming cost V 6 bases and J 3 bases, with 15 bases left between them.

This clonotype was detected many times. The chain has TRBV7-2 and TRBJ2-3; 7 bases line up with TRBD1. Germline V gives CDR1 SGHTA, CDR2 FQGNSA. Trimming removed 3 bases from V and 4 bases from J; junction bases left unmatched: 1. This CDR3 comprises 13 residues. The CDR3 DNA sequence: TGTGCCAGCAGCTTTCAGGGGGCAGATACGCAGTATTTT. Translation gives CASSFQGADTQYF.

This clonotype was counted at least ten times. The rearrangement joins TRBV7-2 to TRBJ2-1, with D perhaps TRBD2 (5 bases). V was clipped by 0 bases and J by 0 bases, with 6 bases between them. The germline V gene encodes CDR1 SGHTA and CDR2 FQGNSA. The CDR3 contains 15 residues. CDR3 coding DNA: TGTGCCAGCAGCTTAGCGGGGAGCTCCTACAATGAGCAGTTCTTC. It yields the protein CASSLAGSSYNEQFF.

This clonotype appeared many times. The junction departs from germline at one end; a sequencing error may be responsible. The DNA of the CDR3 is TGCGCCACCAGCCCCTCGGTGGGAGTGGACTACGAGCAGTACTTC. Residues: CATSPSVGVDYEQYF. The chain joins TRBV5-1 to TRBJ2-7, with D perhaps matching TRBD2 (5 bases). This CDR3 spans 15 amino acids. Per the germline V gene, CDR1 is SGHRS and CDR2 is YFSETQ.

This clonotype was picked up many times. The CDR3 DNA sequence: TGTGCCAGCACCCCGGGTGCGGGAGGGGGTGAGACCCAGTACTTC. Translating gives CASTPGAGGGETQYF. This sequence joins TRBV7-2 and TRBJ2-5; 9 nucleotides align to TRBD2. Germline V gene data show CDR1 as SGHTA and CDR2 as FQGNSA. The CDR3 contains 15 residues. Unmatched junction bases numbered 11, after V lost 7 bases and J lost 5 bases. Based on the CDR3 plus reference TRBV7-2 and TRBJ2-5, the full variable domain is GAGVSQSPSNKVTEKGKDVELRCDPISGHTALYWYRQSLGQGLEFLIYFQGNSAPDKSGLPSDRFSAERTGGSVSTLTIQRTQQEDSAVYLCASTPGAGGGETQYFGPGTRLLVL.

The sample holds many counts of this clonotype. The chain joins TRBV5-1 to TRBJ1-2; no definite D call. V lost 0 bases to trimming and J lost 1 base, with 10 bases between them. CDR1 and CDR2 (germline): SGHRS, YFSETQ. The CDR3 covers 15 residues. This chain's CDR3 is CASSLDATLNYGYTF. The DNA of the CDR3 is TGCGCCAGCAGCTTGGACGCGACTCTTAACTATGGCTACACCTTC. Drawing the rest from reference TRBV5-1 and TRBJ1-2, the complete variable domain is KAGVTQTPRYLIKTRGQQVTLSCSPISGHRSVSWYQQTPGQGLQFLFEYFSETQRNKGNFPGRFSGRQFSNSRSEMNVSTLELGDSALYLCASSLDATLNYGYTFGSGTRLTVV.

This clonotype appeared many times. The rearrangement joins TRBV29-1 to TRBJ1-1; a possible D gene is TRBD1 (6 bases). V was clipped by 3 bases and J by 4 bases, with 9 bases between them. Germline CDR1 and CDR2: SQVTM and ANQGSEA. The CDR3 length is 12 residues. The CDR3 sequence: CSVDGRGTEAFF. CDR3 nucleotides: TGCAGCGTTGACGGCAGGGGCACTGAAGCTTTCTTT.